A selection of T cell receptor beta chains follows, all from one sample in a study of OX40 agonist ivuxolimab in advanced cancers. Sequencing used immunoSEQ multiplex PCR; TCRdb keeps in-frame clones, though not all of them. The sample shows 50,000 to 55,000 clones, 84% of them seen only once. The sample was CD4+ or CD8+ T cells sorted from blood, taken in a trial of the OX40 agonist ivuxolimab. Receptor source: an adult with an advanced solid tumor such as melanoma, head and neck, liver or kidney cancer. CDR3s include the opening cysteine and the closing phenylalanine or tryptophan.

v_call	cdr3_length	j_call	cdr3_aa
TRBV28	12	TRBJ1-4	CASSLFNEKLFF
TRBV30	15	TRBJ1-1	CAWSLFGTGGTEAFF
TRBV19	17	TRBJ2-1	CASSISGGSISYNEQFF
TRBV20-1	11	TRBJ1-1	CSARMGTEAFF
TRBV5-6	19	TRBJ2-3	CASSYPEVVGNFPTDTQYF
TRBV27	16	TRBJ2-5	CASSRWIAGGQETQYF
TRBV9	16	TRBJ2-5	CASSVGVAGGPETQYF
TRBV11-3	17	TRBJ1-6	CASSFRSAPGVNSPLHF
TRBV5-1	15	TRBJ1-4	CASSSSSATNEKLFF
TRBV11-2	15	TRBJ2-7	CASSLDQGAIYEQYF
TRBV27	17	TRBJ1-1	CASSPITTERLNTEAFF
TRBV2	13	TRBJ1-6	CAGTYTEDSPLHF
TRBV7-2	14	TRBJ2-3	CASSSLVSTDTQYF
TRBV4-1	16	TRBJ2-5	CASSRTTSGRYETQYF
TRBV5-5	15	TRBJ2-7	CASSLLYTNSYEQYF
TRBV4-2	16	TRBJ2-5	CASSSASSGATETQYF
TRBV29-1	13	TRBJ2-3	CSVESLGTDTQYF
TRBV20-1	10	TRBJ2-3	CSAEGTEMYF
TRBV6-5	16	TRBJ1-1	CASSYSDTTMNTEAFF
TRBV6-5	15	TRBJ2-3	CASSLKAGATDTQYF
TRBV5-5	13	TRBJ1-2	CASSTWDSGGYTF
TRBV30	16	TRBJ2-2	CAWSVPASDKTGELFF
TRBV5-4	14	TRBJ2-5	CASSRERGGETQYF
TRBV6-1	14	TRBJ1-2	CASGGGGANYGYTF
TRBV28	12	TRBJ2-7	CASSFGQVGQYF
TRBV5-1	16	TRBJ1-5	CASSLGGTTGLQAQHF
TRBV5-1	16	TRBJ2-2	CASSLGLPANTGELFF
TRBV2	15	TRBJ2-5	CASSGDRGPTETQYF
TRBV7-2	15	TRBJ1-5	CASSRDRGFNQPQHF
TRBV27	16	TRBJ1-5	CASSFRNGQPNQPQHF
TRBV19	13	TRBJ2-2	CASSHRGAGELFF
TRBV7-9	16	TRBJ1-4	CASSFGTGALNEKLFF
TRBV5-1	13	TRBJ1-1	CASTFNRDTEAFF
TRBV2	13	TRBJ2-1	CASRDSLVTEQFF
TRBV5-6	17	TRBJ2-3	CASSLYGGRGSTDTQYF
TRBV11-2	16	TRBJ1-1	CASSLYREGPSVEAFF
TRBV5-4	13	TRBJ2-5	CASSFTSGETQYF
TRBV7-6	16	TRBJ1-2	CASSLSGQGANYGYTF
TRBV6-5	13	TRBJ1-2	CASSESTGYGYTF
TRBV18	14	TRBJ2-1	CACRADSGSRKQFF
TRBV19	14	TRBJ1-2	CASKKTGSNYGYTF
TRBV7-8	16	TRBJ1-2	CASSLRDRGANYGYTF
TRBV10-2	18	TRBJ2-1	CASSEPSGWGPGGNEQFF
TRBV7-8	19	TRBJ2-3	CASSSAPSGRAGSTDTQYF
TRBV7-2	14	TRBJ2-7	CASSPRPGAYEQYF
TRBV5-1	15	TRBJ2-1	CASSSSRAGYNEQFF
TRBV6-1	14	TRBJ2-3	CASSSGGSTDTQYF
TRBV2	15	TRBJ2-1	CASSDRDNVWNEQFF
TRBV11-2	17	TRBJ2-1	CASSLNRAKGADNEQFF
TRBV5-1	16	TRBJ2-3	CASSLEGLAGVDTQYF
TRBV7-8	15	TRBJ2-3	CASGRTGGVTDTQYF
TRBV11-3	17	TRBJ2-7	CASSPRPSQGPNYEQYF
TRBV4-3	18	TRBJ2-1	CASSPRLAGGPVYNEQFF
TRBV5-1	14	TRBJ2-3	CASSLDSATDTQYF
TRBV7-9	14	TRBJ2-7	CASSLAGGGYEQYF
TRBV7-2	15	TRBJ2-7	CASSSEGLAGSEQYF
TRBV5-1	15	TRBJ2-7	CASSSLGRGSYEQYF
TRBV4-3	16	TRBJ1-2	CASSQEGGGEGGGYTF
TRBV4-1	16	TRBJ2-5	CASSQRFRLAEETQYF
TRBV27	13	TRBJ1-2	CASSFAPNYGYTF